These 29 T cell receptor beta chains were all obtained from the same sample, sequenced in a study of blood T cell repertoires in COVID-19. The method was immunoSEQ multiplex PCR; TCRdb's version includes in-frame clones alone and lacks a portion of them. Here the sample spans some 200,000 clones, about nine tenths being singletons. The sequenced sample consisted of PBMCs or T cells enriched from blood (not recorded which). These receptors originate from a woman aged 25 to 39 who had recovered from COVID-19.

The CDR3 here is CASSLSWAYEQYF. The CDR3 region has the DNA TGTGCCAGCAGCTTATCCTGGGCTTACGAGCAGTACTTC. The rearrangement links TRBV7-2 to TRBJ2-7, with D unresolved. Germline V gives CDR1 SGHTA, CDR2 FQGNSA. The CDR3 length is 13 residues. The germline V and J ends were trimmed by 2 bases and 4 bases, with 9 bases remaining between them. The variable domain in full, completed from reference TRBV7-2 and TRBJ2-7, reads GAGVSQSPSNKVTEKGKDVELRCDPISGHTALYWYRQSLGQGLEFLIYFQGNSAPDKSGLPSDRFSAERTGGSVSTLTIQRTQQEDSAVYLCASSLSWAYEQYFGPGTRLTVT.

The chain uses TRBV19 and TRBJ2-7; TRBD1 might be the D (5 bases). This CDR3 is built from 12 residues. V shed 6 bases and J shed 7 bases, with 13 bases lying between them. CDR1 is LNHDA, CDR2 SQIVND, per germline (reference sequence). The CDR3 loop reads CASSPGIGEQYF. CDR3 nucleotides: TGTGCCAGTAGCCCAGGGATCGGAGAGCAGTACTTC. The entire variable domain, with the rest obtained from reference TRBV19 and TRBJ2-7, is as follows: DGGITQSPKYLFRKEGQNVTLSCEQNLNHDAMYWYRQDPGQGLRLIYYSQIVNDFQKGDIAEGYSVSREKKESFPLTVTSAQKNPTAFYLCASSPGIGEQYFGPGTRLTVT.

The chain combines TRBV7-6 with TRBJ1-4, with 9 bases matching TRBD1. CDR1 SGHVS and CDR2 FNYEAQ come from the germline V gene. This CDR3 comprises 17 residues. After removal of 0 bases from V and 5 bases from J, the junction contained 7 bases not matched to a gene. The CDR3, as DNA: TGTGCCAGCAGCTTAGCCGCCCTGGGACAGGGAAATGAAAAACTGTTTTTT. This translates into CASSLAALGQGNEKLFF.

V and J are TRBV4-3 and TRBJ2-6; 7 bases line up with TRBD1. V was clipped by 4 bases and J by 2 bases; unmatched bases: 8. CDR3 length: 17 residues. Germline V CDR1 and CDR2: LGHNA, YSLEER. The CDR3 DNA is TGCGCCAGCAGCCCGAACGAAGGGGGCGCTGGGGCCAACGTCCTGACTTTC. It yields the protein CASSPNEGGAGANVLTF.

CDR3 DNA sequence: TGTGCCAGCAGGGCCCTTAGCGGGAGGCAGAGCACAGATACGCAGTATTTT. As protein: CASRALSGRQSTDTQYF. The rearrangement joins TRBV27 to TRBJ2-3; 10 bases match TRBD2. The CDR3 has 17 residues. CDR1 MNHEY and CDR2 SMNVEV come from the germline V gene (reference sequence). J lost 0 bases, V lost 6 bases, and 9 bases had no gene match.

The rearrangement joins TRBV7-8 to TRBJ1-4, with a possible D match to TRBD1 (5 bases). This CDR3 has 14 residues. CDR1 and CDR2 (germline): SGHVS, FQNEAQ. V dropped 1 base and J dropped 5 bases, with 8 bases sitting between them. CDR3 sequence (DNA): TGTGCCAGCAGCTTAGGGACATCCAATGAAAAACTGTTTTTT. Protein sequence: CASSLGTSNEKLFF.

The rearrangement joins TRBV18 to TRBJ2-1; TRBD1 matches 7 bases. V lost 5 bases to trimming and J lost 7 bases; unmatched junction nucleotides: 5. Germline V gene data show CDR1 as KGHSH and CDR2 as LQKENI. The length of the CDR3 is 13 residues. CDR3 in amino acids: CASSREQGNEQFF. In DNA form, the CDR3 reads TGTGCCAGCTCAAGAGAACAGGGGAATGAGCAGTTCTTC.

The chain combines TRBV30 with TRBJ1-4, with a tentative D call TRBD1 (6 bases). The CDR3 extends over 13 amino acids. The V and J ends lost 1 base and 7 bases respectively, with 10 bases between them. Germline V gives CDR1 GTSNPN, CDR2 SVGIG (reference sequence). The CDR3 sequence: CAWSARTAEKLFF. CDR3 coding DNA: TGTGCCTGGAGTGCCAGGACAGCTGAAAAACTGTTTTTT.

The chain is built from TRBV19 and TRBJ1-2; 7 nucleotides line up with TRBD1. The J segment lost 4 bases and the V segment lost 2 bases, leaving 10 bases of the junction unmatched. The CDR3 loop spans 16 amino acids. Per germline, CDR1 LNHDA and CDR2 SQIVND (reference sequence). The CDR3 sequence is CASSILLAGGGYGYTF. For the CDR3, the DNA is TGTGCCAGTAGTATATTATTGGCAGGGGGTGGCTATGGCTACACCTTC.

This CDR3 is CASSAVGVQETQYF. The CDR3 DNA reads TGTGCCAGCAGCGCGGTCGGGGTCCAAGAGACCCAGTACTTC. This chain links TRBV5-6 with TRBJ2-5; D may be TRBD2 (5 bases). Trimming left V 4 bases short and J 1 base short, with 11 bases between. Germline loops: CDR1 SGHDT, CDR2 YYEEEE. The CDR3 totals 14 residues.

CDR3 DNA sequence: TGTGCCAGCAGTTTACTCGGCTACGAGCAGTACTTC. It is translated as CASSLLGYEQYF. The V and J genes are TRBV12-3 or TRBV12-4 and TRBJ2-7; D unclear. This CDR3 is 12 amino acids long. V dropped 2 bases and J dropped 3 bases, with 5 bases sitting between them.

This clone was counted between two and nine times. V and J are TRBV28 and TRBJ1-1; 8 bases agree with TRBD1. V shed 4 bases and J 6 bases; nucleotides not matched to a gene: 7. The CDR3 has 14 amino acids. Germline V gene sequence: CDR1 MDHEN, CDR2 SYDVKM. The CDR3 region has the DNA TGTGCCAGCAGTTCGACAGGGGAGAATCCTGAAGCTTTCTTT. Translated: CASSSTGENPEAFF.

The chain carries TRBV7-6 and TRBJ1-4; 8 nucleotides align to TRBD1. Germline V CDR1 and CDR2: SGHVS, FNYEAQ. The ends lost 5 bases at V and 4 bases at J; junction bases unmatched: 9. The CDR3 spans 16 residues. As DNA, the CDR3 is TGTGCCAGCAGCCTTACCTACGGACAGGGTAATGAAAAACTGTTTTTT. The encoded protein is CASSLTYGQGNEKLFF.

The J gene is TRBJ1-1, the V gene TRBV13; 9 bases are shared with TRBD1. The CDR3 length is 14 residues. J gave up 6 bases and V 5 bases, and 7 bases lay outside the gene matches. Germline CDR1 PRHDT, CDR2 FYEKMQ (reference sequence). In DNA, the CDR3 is TGTGCCAGCAGCCTGGGACAGGGATCCTCTGAAGCTTTCTTT. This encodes CASSLGQGSSEAFF.

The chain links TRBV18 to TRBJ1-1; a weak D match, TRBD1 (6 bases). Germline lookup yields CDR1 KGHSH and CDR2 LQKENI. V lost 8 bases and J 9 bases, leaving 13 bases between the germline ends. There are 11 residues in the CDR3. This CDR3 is CASHGGAQAFF. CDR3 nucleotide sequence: TGTGCCAGCCACGGGGGGGCCCAAGCTTTCTTT.

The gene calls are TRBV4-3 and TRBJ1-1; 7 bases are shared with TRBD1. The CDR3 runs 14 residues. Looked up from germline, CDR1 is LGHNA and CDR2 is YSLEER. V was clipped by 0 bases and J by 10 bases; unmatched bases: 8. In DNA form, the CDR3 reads TGCGCCAGCAGCCAAGAAGGGTCGACAGGGATAGCTTTCTTT. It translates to CASSQEGSTGIAFF.

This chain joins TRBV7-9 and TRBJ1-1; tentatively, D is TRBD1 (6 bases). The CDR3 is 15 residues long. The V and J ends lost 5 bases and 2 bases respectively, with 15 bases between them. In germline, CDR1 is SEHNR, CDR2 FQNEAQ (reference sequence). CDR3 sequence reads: CASSPLGGPNTEAFF. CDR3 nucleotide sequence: TGTGCCAGCAGCCCCCTCGGGGGGCCTAACACTGAAGCTTTCTTT.

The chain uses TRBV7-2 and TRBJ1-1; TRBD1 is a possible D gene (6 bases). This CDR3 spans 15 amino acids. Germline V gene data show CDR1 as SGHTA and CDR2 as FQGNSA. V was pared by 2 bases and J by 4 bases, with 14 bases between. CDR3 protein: CASSLIPTGFTEAFF. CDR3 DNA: TGTGCCAGCAGCTTAATCCCAACAGGGTTCACTGAAGCTTTCTTT.

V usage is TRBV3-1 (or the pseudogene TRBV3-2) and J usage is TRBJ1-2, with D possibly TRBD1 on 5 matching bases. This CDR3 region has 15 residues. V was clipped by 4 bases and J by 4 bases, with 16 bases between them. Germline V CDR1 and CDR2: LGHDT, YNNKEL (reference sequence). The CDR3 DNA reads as TGTGCCAGCAGCCCTGGACATTTTGGTCTCTATGGCTACACCTTC. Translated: CASSPGHFGLYGYTF.

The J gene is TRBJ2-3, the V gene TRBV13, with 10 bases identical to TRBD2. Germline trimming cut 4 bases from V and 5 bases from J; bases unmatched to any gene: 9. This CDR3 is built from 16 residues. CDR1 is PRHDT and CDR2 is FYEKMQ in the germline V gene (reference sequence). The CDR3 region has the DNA TGTGCCAGCAGCTCCAGCGGGAGGGCCTCTGGAGATACGCAGTATTTT. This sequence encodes CASSSSGRASGDTQYF.

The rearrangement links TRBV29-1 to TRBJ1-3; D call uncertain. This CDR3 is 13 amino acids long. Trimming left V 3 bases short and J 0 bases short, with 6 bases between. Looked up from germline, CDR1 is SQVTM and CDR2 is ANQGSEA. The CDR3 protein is CSVEGSSGNTIYF. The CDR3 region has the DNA TGCAGCGTTGAGGGCAGCTCTGGAAACACCATATATTTT. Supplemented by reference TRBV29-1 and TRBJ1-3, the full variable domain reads SAVISQKPSRDICQRGTSLTIQCQVDSQVTMMFWYRQQPGQSLTLIATANQGSEATYESGFVIDKFPISRPNLTFSTLTVSNMSPEDSSIYLCSVEGSSGNTIYFGEGSWLTVV.

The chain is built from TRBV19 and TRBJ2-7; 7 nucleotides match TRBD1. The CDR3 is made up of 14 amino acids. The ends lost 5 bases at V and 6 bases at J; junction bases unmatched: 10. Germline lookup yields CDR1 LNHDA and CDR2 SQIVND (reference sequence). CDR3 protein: CASSSKTGQREQYF. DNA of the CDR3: TGTGCCAGTAGTTCTAAGACAGGGCAGCGCGAGCAGTACTTC. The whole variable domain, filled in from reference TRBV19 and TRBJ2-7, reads DGGITQSPKYLFRKEGQNVTLSCEQNLNHDAMYWYRQDPGQGLRLIYYSQIVNDFQKGDIAEGYSVSREKKESFPLTVTSAQKNPTAFYLCASSSKTGQREQYFGPGTRLTVT.

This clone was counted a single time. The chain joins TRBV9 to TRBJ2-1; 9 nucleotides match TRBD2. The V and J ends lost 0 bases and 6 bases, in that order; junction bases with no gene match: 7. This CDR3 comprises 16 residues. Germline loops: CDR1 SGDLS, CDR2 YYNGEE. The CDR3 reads CASSVANSGGINEQFF. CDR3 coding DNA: TGTGCCAGCAGCGTAGCCAATAGCGGGGGTATCAATGAGCAGTTCTTC.

CDR3 in DNA: TGTGCCATCAGTAACTACAGGGGGCTCGAGGAGCAGTACTTC. Protein product: CAISNYRGLEEQYF. This sequence joins TRBV10-3 and TRBJ2-7; 9 bases map to TRBD1. In germline, CDR1 is ENHRY, CDR2 SYGVKD. Unmatched junction bases numbered 9, after V lost 5 bases and J lost 7 bases. The CDR3 loop spans 14 amino acids.

The CDR3 nucleotides are TGTGCCACCAGCCTAACCGGGACAGGGAATCAGCCCCAGCATTTT. Protein sequence: CATSLTGTGNQPQHF. V is TRBV24-1 and J is TRBJ1-5; TRBD1 matches 9 bases. From germline, CDR1 is KGHDR and CDR2 SFDVKD. J gave up 4 bases and V 7 bases, and 7 bases lay outside the gene matches. The CDR3 covers 15 residues.

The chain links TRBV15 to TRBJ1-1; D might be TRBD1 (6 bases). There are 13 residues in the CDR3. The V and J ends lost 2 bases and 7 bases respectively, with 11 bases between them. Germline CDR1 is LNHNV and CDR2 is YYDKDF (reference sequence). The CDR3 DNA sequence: TGTGCCACCAGCAGACCAAACAGGGTTGAAGCTTTCTTT. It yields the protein CATSRPNRVEAFF.

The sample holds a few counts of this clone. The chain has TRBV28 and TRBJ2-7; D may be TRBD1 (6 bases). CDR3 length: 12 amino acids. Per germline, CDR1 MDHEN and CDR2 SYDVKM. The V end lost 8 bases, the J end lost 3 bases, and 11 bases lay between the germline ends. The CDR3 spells CASVGTRYEQYF. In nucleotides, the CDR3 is TGTGCCAGCGTCGGGACACGCTACGAGCAGTACTTC.

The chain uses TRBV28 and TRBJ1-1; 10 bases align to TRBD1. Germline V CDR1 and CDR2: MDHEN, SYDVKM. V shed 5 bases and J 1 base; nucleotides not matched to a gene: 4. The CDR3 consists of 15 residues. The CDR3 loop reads CASSKGQGRNTEAFF. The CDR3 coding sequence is TGTGCCAGCAGTAAGGGACAGGGGAGGAACACTGAAGCTTTCTTT.

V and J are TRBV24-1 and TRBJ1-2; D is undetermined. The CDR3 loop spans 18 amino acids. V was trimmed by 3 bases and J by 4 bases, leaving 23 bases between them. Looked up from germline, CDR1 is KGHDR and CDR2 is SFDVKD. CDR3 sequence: CATSDHRGLAYFVYGYTF. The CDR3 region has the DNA TGTGCCACCAGTGATCACCGGGGATTAGCGTATTTCGTCTATGGCTACACCTTC.